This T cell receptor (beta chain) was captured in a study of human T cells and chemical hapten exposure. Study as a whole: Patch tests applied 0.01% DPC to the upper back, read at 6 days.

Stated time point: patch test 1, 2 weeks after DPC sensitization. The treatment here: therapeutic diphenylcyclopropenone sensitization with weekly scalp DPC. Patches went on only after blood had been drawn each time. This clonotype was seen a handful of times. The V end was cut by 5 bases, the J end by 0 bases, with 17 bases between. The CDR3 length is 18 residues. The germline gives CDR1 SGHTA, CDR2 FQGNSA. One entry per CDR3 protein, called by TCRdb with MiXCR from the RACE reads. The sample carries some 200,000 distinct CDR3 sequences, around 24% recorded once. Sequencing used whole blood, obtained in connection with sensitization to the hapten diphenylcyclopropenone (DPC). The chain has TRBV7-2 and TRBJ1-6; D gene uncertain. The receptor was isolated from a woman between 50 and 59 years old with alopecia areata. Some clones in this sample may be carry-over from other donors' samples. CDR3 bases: TGTGCCAGCAGCCAGCCCGACGGTGTGAGCTCCTATAATTCACCCCTCCACTTT. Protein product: CASSQPDGVSSYNSPLHF.